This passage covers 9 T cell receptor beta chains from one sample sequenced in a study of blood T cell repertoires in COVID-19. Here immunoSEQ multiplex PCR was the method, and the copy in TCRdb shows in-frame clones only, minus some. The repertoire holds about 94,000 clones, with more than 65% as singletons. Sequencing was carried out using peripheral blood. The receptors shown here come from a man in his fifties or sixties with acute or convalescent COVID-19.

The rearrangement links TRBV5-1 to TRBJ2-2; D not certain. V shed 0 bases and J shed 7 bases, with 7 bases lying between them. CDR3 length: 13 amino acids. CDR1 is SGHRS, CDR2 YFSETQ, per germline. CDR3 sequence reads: CASSLDSGGELFF. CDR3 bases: TGCGCCAGCAGCTTGGATTCGGGCGGGGAGCTGTTTTTT.

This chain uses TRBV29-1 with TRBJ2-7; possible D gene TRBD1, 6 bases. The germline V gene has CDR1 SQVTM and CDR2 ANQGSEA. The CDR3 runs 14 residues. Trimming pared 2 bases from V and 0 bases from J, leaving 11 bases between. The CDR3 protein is CSVESRGGSYEQYF. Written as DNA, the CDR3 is TGCAGCGTTGAATCCCGAGGGGGCTCCTACGAGCAGTACTTC.

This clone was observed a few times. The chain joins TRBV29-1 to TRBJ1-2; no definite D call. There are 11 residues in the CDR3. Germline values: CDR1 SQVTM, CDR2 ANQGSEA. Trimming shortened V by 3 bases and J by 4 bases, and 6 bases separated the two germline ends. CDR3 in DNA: TGCAGCGTTGAGGCCAGCTATGGCTACACCTTC. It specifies CSVEASYGYTF.

CDR3 in amino acids: CASSRNPTADTEAFF. CDR3 nucleotide sequence: TGTGCCAGCAGTAGAAACCCCACCGCGGACACTGAAGCTTTCTTT. The V call is TRBV6-5, the J call TRBJ1-1; no definite D call. Germline CDR1 reads MNHEY; CDR2 reads SVGAGI. This CDR3 region has 15 residues. V lost 5 bases, J lost 3 bases, and 16 bases lay in between.

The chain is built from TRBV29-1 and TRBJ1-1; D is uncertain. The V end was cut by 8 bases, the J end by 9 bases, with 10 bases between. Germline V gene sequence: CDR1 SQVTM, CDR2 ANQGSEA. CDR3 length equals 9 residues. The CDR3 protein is CSICGKAFF. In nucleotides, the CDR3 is TGCAGCATTTGCGGGAAAGCTTTCTTT.

Here the CDR3 DNA reads TGTGCCTGGAGTCATGGAGGGGCCCTTGATTCACCCCTCCACTTT. Translation: CAWSHGGALDSPLHF. V usage is TRBV30 and J usage is TRBJ1-6, with D tentatively TRBD1 (5 bases). V gave up 2 bases and J gave up 8 bases, with 16 bases separating them. This CDR3 has 15 residues. Per the germline V gene, CDR1 is GTSNPN and CDR2 is SVGIG (reference sequence).

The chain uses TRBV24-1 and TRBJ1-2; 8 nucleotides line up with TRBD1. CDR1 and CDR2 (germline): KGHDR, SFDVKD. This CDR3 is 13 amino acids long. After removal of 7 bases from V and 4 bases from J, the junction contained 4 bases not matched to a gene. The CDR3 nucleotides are TGTGCCACCAGCCCCACAGGGGGCTATGGCTACACCTTC. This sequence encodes CATSPTGGYGYTF.

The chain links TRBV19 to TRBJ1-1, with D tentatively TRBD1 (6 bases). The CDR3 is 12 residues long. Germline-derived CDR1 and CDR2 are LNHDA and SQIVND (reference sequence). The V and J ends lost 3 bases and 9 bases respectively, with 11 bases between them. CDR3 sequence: CASSMGARKAFF. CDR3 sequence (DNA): TGTGCCAGTAGTATGGGGGCACGAAAAGCTTTCTTT.

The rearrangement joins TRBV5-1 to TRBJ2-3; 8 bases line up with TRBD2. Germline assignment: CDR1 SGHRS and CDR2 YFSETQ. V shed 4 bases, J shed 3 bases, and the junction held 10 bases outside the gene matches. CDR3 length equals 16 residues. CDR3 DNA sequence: TGCGCCAGCAGCCCCGGACTAGCTGAGTTGACAGATACGCAGTATTTT. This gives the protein CASSPGLAELTDTQYF.